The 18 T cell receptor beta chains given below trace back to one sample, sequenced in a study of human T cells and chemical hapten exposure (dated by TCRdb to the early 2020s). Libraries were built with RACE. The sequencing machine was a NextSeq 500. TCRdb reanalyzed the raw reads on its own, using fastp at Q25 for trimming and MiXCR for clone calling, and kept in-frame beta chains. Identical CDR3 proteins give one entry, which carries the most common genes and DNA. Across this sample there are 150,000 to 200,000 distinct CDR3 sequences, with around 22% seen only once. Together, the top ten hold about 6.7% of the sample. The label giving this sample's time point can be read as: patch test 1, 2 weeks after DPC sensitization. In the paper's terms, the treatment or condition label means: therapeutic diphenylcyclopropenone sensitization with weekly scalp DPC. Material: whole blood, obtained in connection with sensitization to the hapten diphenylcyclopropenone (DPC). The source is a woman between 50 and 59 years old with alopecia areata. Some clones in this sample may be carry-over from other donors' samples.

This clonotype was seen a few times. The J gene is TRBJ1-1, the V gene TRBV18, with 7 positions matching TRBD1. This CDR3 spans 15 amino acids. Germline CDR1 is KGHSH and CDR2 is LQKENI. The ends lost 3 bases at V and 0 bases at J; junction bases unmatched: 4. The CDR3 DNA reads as TGTGCCAGCTCACCTAAACAGGGGTTGAACACTGAAGCTTTCTTT. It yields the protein CASSPKQGLNTEAFF.

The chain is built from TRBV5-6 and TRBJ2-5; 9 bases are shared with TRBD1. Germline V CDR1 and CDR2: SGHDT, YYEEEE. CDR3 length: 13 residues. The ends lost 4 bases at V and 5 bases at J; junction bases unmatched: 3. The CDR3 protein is CASSEDRGETQYF. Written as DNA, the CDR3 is TGTGCCAGCAGCGAAGACAGGGGGGAGACCCAGTACTTC. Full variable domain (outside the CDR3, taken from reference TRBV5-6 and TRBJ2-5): DAGVTQSPTHLIKTRGQQVTLRCSPKSGHDTVSWYQQALGQGPQFIFQYYEEEERQRGNFPDRFSGHQFPNYSSELNVNALLLGDSALYLCASSEDRGETQYFGPGTRLLVL.

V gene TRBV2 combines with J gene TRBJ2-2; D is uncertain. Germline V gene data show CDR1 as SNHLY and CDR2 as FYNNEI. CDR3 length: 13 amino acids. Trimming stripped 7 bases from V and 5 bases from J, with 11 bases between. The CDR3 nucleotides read TGTGCCAGCACATTAACAAGGACCGGGGAGCTGTTTTTT. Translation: CASTLTRTGELFF.

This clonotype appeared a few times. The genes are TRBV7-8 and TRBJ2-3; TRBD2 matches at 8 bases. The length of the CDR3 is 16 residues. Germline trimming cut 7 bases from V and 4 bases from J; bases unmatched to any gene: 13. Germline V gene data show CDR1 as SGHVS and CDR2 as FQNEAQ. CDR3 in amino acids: CASNSREGPEADTQYF. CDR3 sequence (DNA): TGTGCCAGCAATAGCCGGGAGGGCCCCGAGGCAGATACGCAGTATTTT.

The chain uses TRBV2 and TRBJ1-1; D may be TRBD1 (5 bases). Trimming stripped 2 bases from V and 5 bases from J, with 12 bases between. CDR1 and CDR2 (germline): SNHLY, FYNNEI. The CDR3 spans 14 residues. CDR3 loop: CASSETRDPTEAFF. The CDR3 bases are TGTGCCAGCAGTGAAACCCGGGACCCGACTGAAGCTTTCTTT.

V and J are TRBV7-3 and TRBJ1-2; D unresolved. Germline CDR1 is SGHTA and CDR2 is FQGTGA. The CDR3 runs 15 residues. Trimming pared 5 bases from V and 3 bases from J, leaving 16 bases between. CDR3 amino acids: CASSPTPSADYGYTF. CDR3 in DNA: TGTGCCAGCAGCCCAACACCTAGTGCTGACTATGGCTACACCTTC.

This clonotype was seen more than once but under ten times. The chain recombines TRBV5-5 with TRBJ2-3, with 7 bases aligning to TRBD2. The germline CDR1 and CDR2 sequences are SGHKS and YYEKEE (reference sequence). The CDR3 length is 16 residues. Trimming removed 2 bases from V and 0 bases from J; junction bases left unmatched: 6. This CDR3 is CASSLVAGLSTDTQYF. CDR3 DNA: TGTGCCAGCAGCTTAGTGGCGGGACTAAGCACAGATACGCAGTATTTT.

CDR3 in amino acids: CSARVAGLYGYTF. The DNA of the CDR3 is TGCAGTGCTAGGGTGGCGGGGCTGTACGGCTACACCTTC. The chain uses TRBV20-1 and TRBJ1-2; tentatively, D is TRBD1 (5 bases). The germline gives CDR1 DFQATT, CDR2 SNEGSKA (reference sequence). CDR3 length equals 13 residues. V gave up 3 bases and J gave up 8 bases, with 16 bases separating them.

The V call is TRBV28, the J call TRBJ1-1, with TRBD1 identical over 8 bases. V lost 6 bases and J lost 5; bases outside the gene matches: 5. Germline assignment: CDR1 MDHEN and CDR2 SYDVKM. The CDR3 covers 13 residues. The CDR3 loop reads CASRRTGGTEAFF. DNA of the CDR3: TGTGCCAGCAGGCGAACAGGGGGGACTGAAGCTTTCTTT. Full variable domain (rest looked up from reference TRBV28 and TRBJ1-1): DVKVTQSSRYLVKRTGEKVFLECVQDMDHENMFWYRQDPGLGLRLIYFSYDVKMKEKGDIPEGYSVSREKKERFSLILESASTNQTSMYLCASRRTGGTEAFFGQGTRLTVV.

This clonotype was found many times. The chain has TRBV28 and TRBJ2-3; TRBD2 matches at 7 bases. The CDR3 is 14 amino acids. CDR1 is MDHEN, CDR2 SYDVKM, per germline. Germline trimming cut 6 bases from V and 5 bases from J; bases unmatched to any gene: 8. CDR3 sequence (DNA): TGTGCCAGCAGCGGAGCGGGATCGGTAGATACGCAGTATTTT. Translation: CASSGAGSVDTQYF. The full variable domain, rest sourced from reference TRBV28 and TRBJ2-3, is DVKVTQSSRYLVKRTGEKVFLECVQDMDHENMFWYRQDPGLGLRLIYFSYDVKMKEKGDIPEGYSVSREKKERFSLILESASTNQTSMYLCASSGAGSVDTQYFGPGTRLTVL.

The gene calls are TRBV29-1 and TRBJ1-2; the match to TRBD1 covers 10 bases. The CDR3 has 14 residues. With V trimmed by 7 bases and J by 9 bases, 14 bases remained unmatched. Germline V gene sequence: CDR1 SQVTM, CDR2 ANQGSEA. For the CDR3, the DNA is TGCAGCGCAAGAACCGGGACAGGGGAAGAGAGCTACACCTTC. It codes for CSARTGTGEESYTF.

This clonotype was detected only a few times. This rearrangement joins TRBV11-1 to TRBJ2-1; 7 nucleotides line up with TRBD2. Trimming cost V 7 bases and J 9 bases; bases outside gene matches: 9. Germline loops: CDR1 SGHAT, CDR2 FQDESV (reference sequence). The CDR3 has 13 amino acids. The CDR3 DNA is TGTGCCAGCACCAAGAGTCGCGGGGGTGAGCAGTTCTTC. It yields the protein CASTKSRGGEQFF.

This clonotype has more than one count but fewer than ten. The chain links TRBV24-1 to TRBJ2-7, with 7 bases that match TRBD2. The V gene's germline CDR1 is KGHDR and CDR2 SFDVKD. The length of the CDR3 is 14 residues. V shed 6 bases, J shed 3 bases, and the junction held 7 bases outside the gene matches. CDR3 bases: TGTGCCACCAGTTCACTAGCGAGTTTCTACGAGCAGTACTTC. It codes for CATSSLASFYEQYF.

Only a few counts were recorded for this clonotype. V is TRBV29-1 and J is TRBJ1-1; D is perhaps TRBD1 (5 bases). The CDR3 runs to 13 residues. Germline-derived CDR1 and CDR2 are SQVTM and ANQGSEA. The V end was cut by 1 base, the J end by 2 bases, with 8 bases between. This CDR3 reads CSVEVQGNTEAFF. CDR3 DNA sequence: TGCAGCGTTGAAGTTCAGGGCAACACTGAAGCTTTCTTT.

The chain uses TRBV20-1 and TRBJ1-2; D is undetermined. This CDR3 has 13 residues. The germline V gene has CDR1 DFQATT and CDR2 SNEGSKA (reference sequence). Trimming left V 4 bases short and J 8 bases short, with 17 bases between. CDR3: CSAMYSRYYGYTF. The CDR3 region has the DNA TGCAGTGCTATGTATTCCCGATATTACGGCTACACCTTC.

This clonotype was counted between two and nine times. The CDR3 DNA is TGTGCCATCAGTGAGGGGATAGAGCAGTTCTTC. This gives the protein CAISEGIEQFF. This rearrangement joins TRBV10-3 to TRBJ2-1; D call uncertain. Per the germline V gene, CDR1 is ENHRY and CDR2 is SYGVKD. V lost 2 bases and J lost 10, with 6 bases in between. The CDR3 runs 11 residues.

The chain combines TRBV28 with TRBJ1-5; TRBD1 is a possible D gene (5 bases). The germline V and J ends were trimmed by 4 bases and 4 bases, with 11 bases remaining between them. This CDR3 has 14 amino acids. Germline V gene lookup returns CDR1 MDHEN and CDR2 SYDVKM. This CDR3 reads CASSSPGLNQPQHF. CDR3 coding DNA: TGTGCCAGCAGTTCTCCGGGGCTGAATCAGCCCCAGCATTTT.

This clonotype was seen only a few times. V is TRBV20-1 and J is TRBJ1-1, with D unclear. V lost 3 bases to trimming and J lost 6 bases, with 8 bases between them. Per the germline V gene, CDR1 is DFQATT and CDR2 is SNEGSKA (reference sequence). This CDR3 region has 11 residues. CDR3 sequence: CSARDDAEAFF. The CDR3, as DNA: TGCAGTGCTAGGGATGACGCTGAAGCTTTCTTT.